What follows describes a single T cell receptor beta chain. Its target is unknown. The V and J ends lost 3 bases and 0 bases respectively, with 13 bases between them. The CDR3 consists of 16 residues. The germline gives CDR1 MGHRA, CDR2 YSYEKL. The data derive from a study of cytomegalovirus exposure and HLA in healthy donors. PCR involved 60 Vbeta and 13 Jbeta primers. Method: immunoSEQ multiplex PCR; TCRdb's copy keeps in-frame clones and lacks some. The repertoire consists of 240,000 or so clones, with about 86% occurring once and the leading ten covering approximately 8.4%. General study results and limits: Researchers reported in a later analysis that common viral pathogens appeared linked to several top clusters. A few CMV-associated chains proved CMV antigen-specific in vitro. TCR beta V- and J-gene trimming, according to a later analysis, was linked to a missense DCLRE1C variant.

The rearrangement links TRBV4-1 to TRBJ2-3; D is possibly TRBD2 (6 bases). Input material: PBMCs. This TCR was sampled from a woman between 55 and 75 years old in good health and CMV-seropositive. The CDR3, as DNA: TGCGCCAGCAGCCAGTATAGCGGTTTAAGCACAGATACGCAGTATTTT. This codes for CASSQYSGLSTDTQYF.